This is a list of T cell receptor beta chains from one sample in a study of cytomegalovirus exposure and HLA in healthy donors. The assay was immunoSEQ multiplex PCR, and TCRdb's table has in-frame clones only and misses some. The profile shows roughly 160,000 clones, about 80% of them singletons. Material: PBMCs. The receptors derive from a man aged 30-40 years in good health and CMV-seronegative. Both conserved end residues are part of each CDR3. The order of the fields is J gene, V gene, CDR3 protein.

j_gene: TRBJ1-1; v_gene: TRBV10-3; CDR3aa: CAISRGREVNTEAFF
j_gene: TRBJ1-2; v_gene: TRBV10-3; CDR3aa: CATRRRTEDGYTF
j_gene: TRBJ2-1; v_gene: TRBV12-5; CDR3aa: CASGLGLAGSNEQFF
j_gene: TRBJ1-1; v_gene: TRBV4-3; CDR3aa: CASSQDNAQGKNTEAFF
j_gene: TRBJ1-2; v_gene: TRBV4-3; CDR3aa: CASSQGGGANYGYTF
j_gene: TRBJ2-2; v_gene: TRBV6-6; CDR3aa: CASSLPGQANTGELFF
j_gene: TRBJ2-3; v_gene: TRBV18; CDR3aa: CASSPRDSGTDTQYF
j_gene: TRBJ1-1; v_gene: TRBV11-2; CDR3aa: CASSSGTVNTEAFF
j_gene: TRBJ2-1; v_gene: TRBV27; CDR3aa: CASSLISGGAKGRSYNEQFF
j_gene: TRBJ2-1; v_gene: TRBV7-6; CDR3aa: CASSTRTSPLDEQFF